Presented here are 32 T cell receptor beta chains from one specimen sequenced in a study of T-cell memory formation after mild COVID-19. TCRdb re-analysed the 5' RACE reads in MiXCR, keeping a single row per CDR3 protein. The sample shows 85,000 to 120,000 distinct CDR3 sequences, about an eighth of them seen only once. Sequences were obtained from PBMCs or a T cell subset sorted from them (not recorded which). The receptors shown here come from an adult woman who had mild COVID-19 (a few samples of this study predate the infection). Cell type and time point are not known.

The rearrangement joins TRBV27 to TRBJ2-1; 8 bases match TRBD1. The CDR3 spans 19 residues. Germline loops: CDR1 MNHEY, CDR2 SMNVEV (reference sequence). Germline trimming cut 7 bases from V and 3 bases from J; bases unmatched to any gene: 20. The CDR3 nucleotides read TGTGCCAGCATACGCCGGCCAGGGGGCTTGAGAAACAACTACAATGAGCAGTTCTTC. It is translated as CASIRRPGGLRNNYNEQFF.

This clonotype appeared once. V gene TRBV5-1 combines with J gene TRBJ2-2; D unclear. CDR1 is SGHRS, CDR2 YFSETQ, per germline. The CDR3 sequence is 14 residues long. V lost 7 bases to trimming and J lost 0 bases, with 10 bases between them. CDR3 in DNA: TGCGCCAGCCAACCAACTACGAACACCGGGGAGCTGTTTTTT. Translated, it gives CASQPTTNTGELFF.

The rearrangement links TRBV4-1 to TRBJ2-3; no clear D gene. This CDR3 has 13 amino acids. V shed 0 bases and J shed 2 bases, with 3 bases lying between them. CDR1 and CDR2 (germline): MGHRA, YSYEKL. The chain's CDR3 is CASSQENTDTQYF. The CDR3 DNA reads as TGCGCCAGCAGCCAAGAGAACACAGATACGCAGTATTTT.

A word on this clonotype: Mismatch with germline at one junction end may stem from a read error. V usage is TRBV20-1 and J usage is TRBJ1-3, with 8 nucleotides matching TRBD1. The CDR3 has 15 residues. Germline assignment: CDR1 DFQATT and CDR2 SNEGSKA (reference sequence). Here the CDR3 DNA reads TGCAGTGCTGGAGACAGGGGTCGCTCTGGAAACACCATATATTTT. Its protein is CSAGDRGRSGNTIYF.

The chain joins TRBV9 to TRBJ2-1; D is unclear. This CDR3 is built from 12 residues. The ends were cut back, 3 bases at V and 10 bases at J, with 11 bases in the middle. Germline CDR1 is SGDLS and CDR2 is YYNGEE. For the CDR3, the DNA is TGTGCCAGCAGCGGGATGACTTCCGAGCAGTTCTTC. Its translation is CASSGMTSEQFF.

This chain connects TRBV7-9 to TRBJ2-1; D is uncertain. Between the trimmed V and J ends, which lost 1 base and 7 bases, there was a span of 14 bases. The CDR3 is made up of 15 amino acids. Germline CDR1 is SEHNR and CDR2 is FQNEAQ (reference sequence). CDR3 in amino acids: CASSLGPGSLNEQFF. The CDR3 region has the DNA TGTGCCAGCAGCTTAGGGCCGGGTTCTCTGAATGAGCAGTTCTTC.

This clonotype was seen only a few times. V is TRBV11-2 and J is TRBJ2-3, with 10 bases aligning to TRBD2. J was trimmed by 2 bases and V by 0 bases; bases with no gene match: 5. This CDR3 has 17 residues. Germline V gene lookup returns CDR1 SGHAT and CDR2 FQNNGV. The DNA of the CDR3 is TGTGCCAGCAGCTTAGATCAACTAGCGGGGAACACAGATACGCAGTATTTT. Translation gives CASSLDQLAGNTDTQYF.

This clonotype came up a few times. The V gene is TRBV5-1, the J gene TRBJ2-7; D possibly uses TRBD1 or TRBD2 (5 bases each). Per the germline V gene, CDR1 is SGHRS and CDR2 is YFSETQ. V was shortened by 2 bases and J by 3 bases, with 24 bases between the two germline ends. This CDR3 contains 18 residues. The CDR3 coding sequence is TGCGCCAGCAGCTTCCGGGACGCCAACTACCCGATGAACTACGAGCAGTACTTC. Translating gives CASSFRDANYPMNYEQYF.

This clonotype was observed a single time. The chain carries TRBV4-2 and TRBJ2-1; D not certain. The V gene lost 1 base and the J gene lost 9 bases, with 4 bases spanning the gap. The CDR3 has 11 amino acids. Germline V lookup: CDR1 LGHNA, CDR2 YNFKEQ. CDR3 region: CASSQGLEQFF. CDR3 coding DNA: TGTGCCAGCAGCCAAGGACTTGAGCAGTTCTTC.

The V gene is TRBV5-4, the J gene TRBJ2-1; either TRBD1 or TRBD2 may supply D (5 bases each). V dropped 4 bases and J dropped 10 bases, with 24 bases sitting between them. The CDR3 covers 16 residues. Germline loops: CDR1 SGHNT, CDR2 YYREEE (reference sequence). As DNA, the CDR3 is TGTGCCAGCAGCCTGCAGGGCCGGGAACCTTTGGCCGAGCAGTTCTTC. Residues: CASSLQGREPLAEQFF.

This chain joins TRBV5-1 and TRBJ1-1; no firm D call. Germline loops: CDR1 SGHRS, CDR2 YFSETQ. The CDR3 is made up of 15 amino acids. V shed 1 base and J shed 0 bases, with 10 bases lying between them. The CDR3 reads CASSLKGFMNTEAFF. CDR3 nucleotide sequence: TGCGCCAGCAGCTTGAAAGGGTTCATGAACACTGAAGCTTTCTTT.

This clonotype was counted only a few times. V and J are TRBV15 and TRBJ1-1; unclear D gene. The germline V gene encodes CDR1 LNHNV and CDR2 YYDKDF (reference sequence). Deletions cut 4 bases from V and 0 bases from J, with 6 bases between. CDR3 length: 13 residues. The CDR3 loop reads CATSTTMNTEAFF. CDR3 in DNA: TGTGCCACCAGCACCACAATGAACACTGAAGCTTTCTTT.

V is TRBV7-6 and J is TRBJ2-3; D may be TRBD2 (5 bases). Germline V gives CDR1 SGHVS, CDR2 FNYEAQ. The CDR3 totals 16 residues. Trimming cost V 0 bases and J 0 bases, with 10 bases left between them. CDR3 sequence (DNA): TGTGCCAGCAGCTTAGCCGATAGCGAAAGCACAGATACGCAGTATTTT. Translating it yields CASSLADSESTDTQYF.

The V and J genes are TRBV7-2 and TRBJ2-7; 9 bases are shared with TRBD1. With 3 bases clipped from V and 5 bases from J, the junction kept 5 bases outside the gene matches. CDR3 length: 14 amino acids. Germline assignment: CDR1 SGHTA and CDR2 FQGNSA. CDR3 residues: CASSFGQGRNEQYF. CDR3 coding DNA: TGTGCCAGCAGCTTCGGACAGGGGAGGAACGAGCAGTACTTC. Drawing the rest from reference TRBV7-2 and TRBJ2-7, the complete variable domain is GAGVSQSPSNKVTEKGKDVELRCDPISGHTALYWYRQSLGQGLEFLIYFQGNSAPDKSGLPSDRFSAERTGGSVSTLTIQRTQQEDSAVYLCASSFGQGRNEQYFGPGTRLTVT.

This chain joins TRBV3-1 and TRBJ2-7, with D possibly being TRBD1 (6 bases). There are 15 residues in the CDR3. CDR1 and CDR2 from the germline V gene are LGHDT and YNNKEL (reference sequence). The V end was cut by 3 bases, the J end by 3 bases, with 15 bases between. The CDR3 spells CASSHPDRSLYEQYF. The CDR3 DNA reads as TGTGCCAGCAGCCACCCGGACAGAAGCCTCTACGAGCAGTACTTC.

This clonotype was recorded a few times. The chain links TRBV6-5 to TRBJ1-1, with a weak D call TRBD1 (6 bases). This CDR3 has 15 residues. Germline CDR1 is MNHEY and CDR2 is SVGAGI. The V gene lost 6 bases and the J gene lost 0 bases, with 14 bases spanning the gap. The DNA of the CDR3 is TGTGCCAGCAGCCCGTACAGGGACATGAACACTGAAGCTTTCTTT. Encoded protein: CASSPYRDMNTEAFF.

The rearrangement uses TRBV29-1 and TRBJ1-2, with D perhaps TRBD1 (5 bases). The ends were cut back, 7 bases at V and 7 bases at J, with 13 bases in the middle. The length of the CDR3 is 11 residues. The germline CDR1 and CDR2 sequences are SQVTM and ANQGSEA. CDR3 amino acids: CSETRDGGYTF. The DNA for the CDR3 is TGCAGCGAGACCAGGGACGGTGGCTACACCTTC.

Here the CDR3 DNA reads TGCAGTGCTCGGTCGACAGGGTATGACGAGCAGTACTTC. Translation: CSARSTGYDEQYF. The V and J genes are TRBV20-1 and TRBJ2-7; 7 bases line up with TRBD1. The CDR3 is 13 amino acids. Germline V gene sequence: CDR1 DFQATT, CDR2 SNEGSKA (reference sequence). J gave up 5 bases and V 5 bases, and 9 bases lay outside the gene matches.

This clonotype was counted a few times. This chain links TRBV27 with TRBJ2-1, with 11 bases matching TRBD2. Germline CDR1 MNHEY, CDR2 SMNVEV (reference sequence). The trim removed 2 bases at V and 6 bases at J, leaving 9 bases unmatched. The CDR3 length is 17 residues. The CDR3: CASSLTSGSLILNEQFF. CDR3 bases: TGTGCCAGCAGTTTAACTAGCGGGAGTTTAATTCTCAATGAGCAGTTCTTC.

This clonotype was seen more than once but under ten times. The chain carries TRBV15 and TRBJ2-2; D possibly corresponds to TRBD2 (7 bases). The CDR3 has 16 residues. Germline CDR1 is LNHNV and CDR2 is YYDKDF (reference sequence). Trimming stripped 1 base from V and 6 bases from J, with 15 bases between. The CDR3 coding sequence is TGTGCCACCAGCAGAGTGGGACATGGGGGGGCCGGGGAGCTGTTTTTT. The encoded protein is CATSRVGHGGAGELFF.

This clonotype was counted between two and nine times. V and J are TRBV2 and TRBJ2-6; TRBD1 might be the D (5 bases). Germline values: CDR1 SNHLY, CDR2 FYNNEI. This CDR3 has 15 amino acids. V lost 1 base and J lost 2, with 6 bases in between. The CDR3 DNA reads TGTGCCAGCAGTGAAGTAGGGGCTGGGGCCAACGTCCTGACTTTC. Amino acid sequence: CASSEVGAGANVLTF.

The V and J genes are TRBV6-5 and TRBJ2-7; 7 bases match TRBD2. The germline V gene has CDR1 MNHEY and CDR2 SVGAGI. This CDR3 comprises 13 residues. The J segment lost 5 bases and the V segment lost 3 bases, leaving 4 bases of the junction unmatched. The CDR3 loop is CASSYSLADEQYF. CDR3 bases: TGTGCCAGCAGTTATAGTCTAGCGGACGAGCAGTACTTC.

This clonotype appeared a few times. V gene TRBV5-1 combines with J gene TRBJ2-1, with D unclear. CDR3 length: 14 amino acids. CDR1 and CDR2 (germline): SGHRS, YFSETQ. V was clipped by 0 bases and J by 7 bases, with 11 bases between them. The CDR3 DNA reads as TGCGCCAGCAGCTTGGTGGCGTCTAATAATGAGCAGTTCTTC. Amino acids: CASSLVASNNEQFF.

The V call is TRBV12-3 or TRBV12-4, the J call TRBJ1-2, with 7 bases lining up with TRBD1. Trimming at V came to 4 bases and at J to 6 bases, leaving 11 bases not matched to a gene. The CDR3 covers 15 residues. This CDR3 reads CASSSGTAKVDGYTF. Written as DNA, the CDR3 is TGTGCCAGCAGTTCCGGGACAGCCAAGGTCGATGGCTACACCTTC.

The chain uses TRBV4-1 and TRBJ2-5, with TRBD2 matching 8 bases. Germline loops: CDR1 MGHRA, CDR2 YSYEKL. With V trimmed by 6 bases and J by 1 base, 10 bases remained unmatched. The CDR3 totals 16 residues. The CDR3 DNA is TGCGCCAGCAGGCGTACTAGCGGAGAATTCCAAGAGACCCAGTACTTC. Its protein product is CASRRTSGEFQETQYF.

This clonotype was seen a few times. The V and J genes are TRBV14 and TRBJ1-1, with 7 bases lining up with TRBD1. The CDR3 runs 18 residues. CDR1 SGHDN and CDR2 FVKESK come from the germline V gene. The junction had 15 bases not matched to a gene; V was cut back by 5 bases and J by 0 bases. The CDR3 here is CASSSQFLNTGVNTEAFF. The CDR3, as DNA: TGTGCCAGCAGCTCCCAGTTCCTCAATACAGGGGTGAACACTGAAGCTTTCTTT.

The chain joins TRBV5-6 to TRBJ2-5; 9 positions match TRBD2. Trimming at V came to 0 bases and at J to 4 bases, leaving 7 bases not matched to a gene. The CDR3 has 16 amino acids. Germline V gives CDR1 SGHDT, CDR2 YYEEEE. The CDR3 spells CASSLEAGGTVETQYF. The CDR3 DNA sequence: TGTGCCAGCAGCTTGGAAGCGGGGGGAACGGTAGAGACCCAGTACTTC.

This chain uses TRBV5-1 with TRBJ1-4; 10 nucleotides agree with TRBD1. CDR3 length: 18 residues. V was pared by 3 bases and J by 6 bases, with 14 bases of the junction left unmatched. The germline CDR1 and CDR2 sequences are SGHRS and YFSETQ. The CDR3: CASSSGTGVYGDDEKLFF. CDR3 DNA: TGCGCCAGCAGCTCCGGGACAGGGGTATATGGCGATGATGAAAAACTGTTTTTT.

The chain carries TRBV27 and TRBJ2-7; D is ambiguous. Germline CDR1 is MNHEY and CDR2 is SMNVEV (reference sequence). This CDR3 is 14 amino acids long. V was clipped by 2 bases and J by 4 bases, with 12 bases between them. The CDR3 coding sequence is TGTGCCAGCAGTTTAAGAGGCAGCCCGTACGAGCAGTACTTC. This translates into CASSLRGSPYEQYF.

This CDR3 reads CASSQVRQVWDSYEQYF. The CDR3 DNA follows: TGTGCCAGCAGCCAAGTCAGACAGGTTTGGGACTCCTACGAGCAGTACTTC. This sequence joins TRBV14 and TRBJ2-7; D possibly corresponds to TRBD1 (6 bases). The CDR3 has 17 residues. Germline CDR1 reads SGHDN; CDR2 reads FVKESK. V lost 1 base and J 0 bases, leaving 16 bases between the germline ends.

This clonotype was seen a few times. The chain has TRBV15 and TRBJ2-1, with 7 bases aligning to TRBD2. The J segment lost 8 bases and the V segment lost 3 bases, leaving 13 bases of the junction unmatched. Germline CDR1 is LNHNV and CDR2 is YYDKDF (reference sequence). The CDR3 has 16 amino acids. The CDR3 DNA reads as TGTGCCACCAGCAGTATTGACGGGACTACTGGGGATGAGCAGTTCTTC. Its translation: CATSSIDGTTGDEQFF.

Concerning this clonotype: The junction departs from the called germline gene at one end, perhaps through a read error. The gene calls are TRBV5-1 and TRBJ1-1, with a weak D call TRBD1 (6 bases). This CDR3 has 13 residues. Germline V lookup: CDR1 SGHRS, CDR2 YFSETQ. The CDR3 is CASSPGGQLKWDF. The CDR3 region has the DNA TGCGCCAGCAGCCCAGGTGGACAGCTGAAGTGGGACTTT. The whole variable domain, filled in from reference TRBV5-1 and TRBJ1-1, reads KAGVTQTPRYLIKTRGQQVTLSCSPISGHRSVSWYQQTPGQGLQFLFEYFSETQRNKGNFPGRFSGRQFSNSRSEMNVSTLELGDSALYLCASSPGGQLKWDFGQGTRLTVV.